Listed below are T cell receptor beta chains from one sample, sequenced in a study of T-cell reconstitution after alpha-beta-depleted transplantation in children. TCRdb redid the calling of the PCR reads with MiXCR, one entry per CDR3 protein. The sample consists of roughly 790,000 distinct CDR3 sequences, 16% of them appearing once. The starting material was PBMCs, mostly from graft donor cells, obtained 360 days after TCRalphabeta/CD19-depleted stem cell transplant. These receptors all stem from a male patient under 18 who had a stem cell transplant for acute lymphoblastic leukemia, so the T cells may come from the graft donor. Both conserved end residues are part of each CDR3. Fields, in order: CDR3 DNA, CDR3 protein, J gene, V gene, clone size, D gene. D genes are given only for firm matches. Expanded clones are given a class, and other clones once, few, many or no size at all.

TGCAGCGCCCGCAGCTACCCACAAGAGACCCAGTACTTC CSARSYPQETQYF TRBJ2-5 TRBV29-1 few .
TGCGCCAGCAGCTTGGTGGGTACAGGATATTTGAACACTGAAGCTTTCTTT CASSLVGTGYLNTEAFF TRBJ1-1 TRBV5-1 . .
TGCGCCAGCAGCCAAGTCCGGGACCCCGGAAAGTACTTC CASSQVRDPGKYF TRBJ2-7 TRBV4-1 few .
TGCAGTGCTAGAGATGGGACTAGCGGGAGGTCTAAACAAGAGACCCAGTACTTC CSARDGTSGRSKQETQYF TRBJ2-5 TRBV20-1 . TRBD2
TGCAGTGCCCCGAGTGTACCGGAACTCTCCTACAATGAGCAGTTCTTC CSAPSVPELSYNEQFF TRBJ2-1 TRBV20-1 . .
TGTGCCACCAGCAGAGATCTGCCTGGGGTTTATAGGTACACTGAAGCTTTCTTT CATSRDLPGVYRYTEAFF TRBJ1-1 TRBV15 . .
TGTGCCAGCAGTTTTGGGGACAGGGCGAGGGAGCAGTACTTC CASSFGDRAREQYF TRBJ2-7 TRBV27 few TRBD1
TGTGCCAGCAGCCCCGCGTTCCGCTCCTACAATGAGCAGTTCTTC CASSPAFRSYNEQFF TRBJ2-1 TRBV4-2 . .
TGTGCCAGCTGGATAAGTACTGAAGCTTTCTTT CASWISTEAFF TRBJ1-1 TRBV6-5 few .
TGCGCCAGCAGCTTGAATGCAGGTAGCACAGATACGCAGTATTTT CASSLNAGSTDTQYF TRBJ2-3 TRBV5-1 many .
TGTGCCAGCAGCGTTGCGGGAAAGAACACCATATATTTT CASSVAGKNTIYF TRBJ1-3 TRBV7-9 few .
TGTGCCAGCAAGGGCGGGAGCTCCTCCTACGAGCAGTACTTC CASKGGSSSYEQYF TRBJ2-7 TRBV2 few TRBD2
TGTGCCAGCAGCTTAGGGGCGGGCGGCGATCAGCCCCAGCATTTT CASSLGAGGDQPQHF TRBJ1-5 TRBV7-6 many .
TGTGCCAGCAGTTTTTATCAGAATACGCAGTATTTT CASSFYQNTQYF TRBJ2-3 TRBV12-3/TRBV12-4 . .
TGTGCCATTTCAAGAGGGGGGAACTATGGCTACACCTTC CAISRGGNYGYTF TRBJ1-2 TRBV10-3 few .
TGCGCCAGCAGCCGGGGACTAGGCGAAAACAATGAGCAGTTCTTC CASSRGLGENNEQFF TRBJ2-1 TRBV5-1 few TRBD2
TGTGCCAGCAGTTTGTATGGCGGGGGAAACAATCAGCCCCAGCATTTT CASSLYGGGNNQPQHF TRBJ1-5 TRBV27 . .
TGTGCCAGCAGTTACGTAGGCGGGAGGGCCGATGAGCAGTTCTTC CASSYVGGRADEQFF TRBJ2-1 TRBV6-5 few TRBD2
TGTGCCAGCAGCTTAGTGGGGGGCGATAACACAGATACGCAGTATTTT CASSLVGGDNTDTQYF TRBJ2-3 TRBV7-3 . .
TGCGCCAGCAGCTACATCGGGACGGTCTCCTACGAGCAGTACTTC CASSYIGTVSYEQYF TRBJ2-7 TRBV5-1 few .
TGTGCCAGCAGCAGACTAGCGGGGGTTTGGGAAGAGCAGTTCTTC CASSRLAGVWEEQFF TRBJ2-1 TRBV25-1 . TRBD2
TGCAGCGTGGGACCGCGTTACGAGCAGTACTTC CSVGPRYEQYF TRBJ2-7 TRBV29-1 . .
TGTGCCAGCAGCTTATGGGGGCCTATCGGAGGGGCCTCCTCTTACGAGCAGTACTTC CASSLWGPIGGASSYEQYF TRBJ2-7 TRBV7-3 few .
TGTGCCAGCAGGGAGGGGACAGAGTATGGCTACACCTTC CASREGTEYGYTF TRBJ1-2 TRBV12-3/TRBV12-4 few TRBD1
TGCGCCAGCAGTGAGTCGGCGGGGACTAGACTTGTCCACAATGAGCAGTTCTTC CASSESAGTRLVHNEQFF TRBJ2-1 TRBV10-1 . TRBD2
TGTGCCAGCAGTCGACTAGCGGGATGGGGCACAGATACGCAGTATTTT CASSRLAGWGTDTQYF TRBJ2-3 TRBV2 once TRBD2
TGTGCCAGCAGTAGCCCGACGGCGGCGTGGGAGCAGTACTTC CASSSPTAAWEQYF TRBJ2-7 TRBV27 . .
TGTGCCAGCATCCCTAGCGGATACAATGAGCAGTTCTTC CASIPSGYNEQFF TRBJ2-1 TRBV5-8 . TRBD2
TGTGCCAGCAGCTTAGTAGGGACTACCGGAACCACAGATACGCAGTATTTT CASSLVGTTGTTDTQYF TRBJ2-3 TRBV7-8 . TRBD2
TGTGCCAGTAGTTCCCCGGGACAAGTGAGCACTGAAGCTTTCTTT CASSSPGQVSTEAFF TRBJ1-1 TRBV19 few .
TGTGCCAGCAGTTTTCAGGGGCTTGGCAATCAGCCCCAGCATTTT CASSFQGLGNQPQHF TRBJ1-5 TRBV12-3/TRBV12-4 . .
TGTGCCACCTTACTCGGGACAGCAGTTTACGAGCAGTACTTC CATLLGTAVYEQYF TRBJ2-7 TRBV2 few TRBD1
TGTGCCAGCAGTTACAGCCTAGCGGGAGGGTTTGAGACCCAGTACTTC CASSYSLAGGFETQYF TRBJ2-5 TRBV6-5 few TRBD2
TGTGCCAGCAGCTTAGCGGGAGTAGCCGTAGCCAAAAACATTCAGTACTTC CASSLAGVAVAKNIQYF TRBJ2-4 TRBV7-2 few .
TGCGCCAGCAGAGTCGGACAGGGAAACATATTCGCCGGGGAGCTGTTTTTT CASRVGQGNIFAGELFF TRBJ2-2 TRBV5-1 few TRBD1
TGTGCCAGCACCGGGGCGGGAGCCAAAAACATTCAGTACTTC CASTGAGAKNIQYF TRBJ2-4 TRBV7-9 . .
TGTGCCAGCAGCCACCCGGGAGGCAGCTCCTACGAGCAGTACTTC CASSHPGGSSYEQYF TRBJ2-7 TRBV4-2 . TRBD2
TGTGCCACGAGGACTAGCGAGGCCTACGAGCAGTACTTC CATRTSEAYEQYF TRBJ2-7 TRBV27 few TRBD2
TGTGCCAGCAGCCCCCTAGGTCCGAGGAACACCGGGGAGCTGTTTTTT CASSPLGPRNTGELFF TRBJ2-2 TRBV7-9 . .